What follows describes a single T cell receptor beta chain. Its antigen is currently unknown. Active moderate-to-severe ophthalmopathy, Clinical Activity Score at least 3, NOSPECS at least 4, under 3 months' duration. This sample holds PBMCs from roughly 10 ml fresh peripheral blood. TCR beta CDR3 sequences were amplified from RNA transcripts. Initially, a first-round RT-PCR of the TCR CDR3 employed the HTBI primer set. TCRdb analysed the multiplex PCR reads with MiXCR anew, one entry per CDR3 protein. The sample includes around 620,000 distinct CDR3 sequences, 13% to 15% seen only once; the top ten take approximately 6.4%. This CDR3 has 12 amino acids. CDR1 and CDR2 (germline): DFQATT, SNEGSKA (reference sequence). V was pared by 4 bases and J by 3 bases, with 9 bases between. The data are from a study of T cells in Graves' hyperthyroidism and ophthalmopathy. Study background: Blood from the periphery was taken at initial diagnosis, before any treatment. Whole-study results and caveats: Most clonotypes expanded in thyroid above 0.001 were likewise present in blood.

The receptor comes from a woman between 18 and 29 years old with Graves' ophthalmopathy. Sequencing was carried out using blood. V usage is TRBV20-1 and J usage is TRBJ1-1, with a possible D match to TRBD1 (6 bases). CDR3 loop: CSAKGVDTEAFF. The CDR3 nucleotides read TGCAGTGCTAAGGGGGTGGACACTGAAGCTTTCTTT.